These T cell receptor beta chains were read from a single sample in a study of T cells in Graves' hyperthyroidism and ophthalmopathy. TCRdb redid the calling of the multiplex PCR reads with MiXCR, one entry per CDR3 protein. Among hundreds of thousands of distinct CDR3 sequences listed, 14% were seen once. Sequenced material: blood. The receptors were sampled from a woman younger than 30 with Graves' hyperthyroidism. Both conserved end residues are part of each CDR3. The order of the fields is clone size, D gene, CDR3 length, V gene, J gene, CDR3 DNA, CDR3 protein. The D gene is left open where the match is weak. For some rows the clone size is stated as once, few or many, or as a class when expanded; others skip it.

>.|.|13|TRBV5-1|TRBJ1-1
TGCGCCAGCAGCCGAAGCTGGGGGTCCGAAGCTTTCTTT
CASSRSWGSEAFF
>.|.|14|TRBV5-5|TRBJ1-1
TGTGCCAGCACCGCAGTCCAACTGCGGACTGAAGCTTTCTTT
CASTAVQLRTEAFF
>few|TRBD1|13|TRBV7-9|TRBJ2-2
TGTGCCCTTCCCCCAGGGGGCACCGGGGAGCTGTTTTTT
CALPPGGTGELFF
>few|.|12|TRBV29-1|TRBJ1-4
TGCAGCGTCGGAGAGGGAAACGAAAAACTGTTTTTT
CSVGEGNEKLFF
>many|.|12|TRBV7-9|TRBJ1-3
TGTGCCAGCAGCTTAGCTGGAAACACCATATATTTT
CASSLAGNTIYF
>many|.|12|TRBV30|TRBJ1-4
TGTGCCTGGAGTGTGGCCAGTGAAAAACTGTTTTTT
CAWSVASEKLFF
>few|.|16|TRBV2|TRBJ1-5
TGTGCCAGCAACACCGACAGGACCCTTAGCAATCAGCCCCAGCATTTT
CASNTDRTLSNQPQHF
>many|.|13|TRBV4-1|TRBJ1-1
TGCGCCAGCAGCCCAAACTTGATCGCTGAAGCTTTCTTT
CASSPNLIAEAFF
>few|.|13|TRBV10-3|TRBJ2-7
TGTGCCATCGGTCCTGAACCCGATAACGAGCAGTACTTC
CAIGPEPDNEQYF
>many|TRBD1|16|TRBV3-1|TRBJ2-5
TGTGCCAGCAGCTCGCGCCAGGGACAGGGCCAAGAGACCCAGTACTTC
CASSSRQGQGQETQYF
>.|.|13|TRBV12-5|TRBJ1-1
TGTGCTAGTGGTTTGTGGGGGAACACTGAAGCTTTCTTT
CASGLWGNTEAFF
>.|.|8|TRBV28|TRBJ2-1
TGTGCCGCCGGGAGCCAGTTCTTC
CAAGSQFF
>few|.|14|TRBV9|TRBJ1-4
TGTGCCAGCAGCGAGGGATCGGCTAATGAAAAACTGTTTTTT
CASSEGSANEKLFF
>.|.|17|TRBV20-1|TRBJ2-1
TGCAGTGCTAGCACCTCCAGTCAAAACCTCTACTGGGATGAGCAGCTCTTC
CSASTSSQNLYWDEQLF
>.|.|16|TRBV12-3/TRBV12-4|TRBJ2-1
TGTGCCAGCAGTCCAAGAAGGGCGGGATTCAACAATGAGCAGTTCTTC
CASSPRRAGFNNEQFF
>many|.|12|TRBV24-1|TRBJ1-1
TGTGCCACCAGTGCACGGGGGACTGAAGCTTTCTTT
CATSARGTEAFF
>many|.|17|TRBV6-1|TRBJ2-6
TGTGCCAGCAGTGCCGGTAGCCCTTACGCGGGGGCCAACGTCCTGACTTTC
CASSAGSPYAGANVLTF
>many|TRBD1|18|TRBV11-2|TRBJ2-5
TGTGCCAGCAGCTTAGAGCTTGGGACAGGGGTCGCCCGGGAGACCCAGTACTTC
CASSLELGTGVARETQYF
>many|.|13|TRBV20-1|TRBJ1-4
TGCAGTGCCTCTCGGACGACCAATGAAAAACTGTTTTTT
CSASRTTNEKLFF
>few|TRBD1|12|TRBV20-1|TRBJ1-2
TGCAGTGCTCGGACAGGGAGGGGAGGCTACACCTTC
CSARTGRGGYTF
>many|TRBD2|19|TRBV6-1|TRBJ2-7
TGTGCCAGCAGTCTCCTCGGGACTAGCGGGAGGTTTGTCTCCTACGAGCAGTACTTC
CASSLLGTSGRFVSYEQYF
>many|TRBD2|16|TRBV27|TRBJ2-5
TGTGCCAGCAGTTTAGGGACTAGCGGGAGGGAAGAGACCCAGTACTTC
CASSLGTSGREETQYF
>many|.|14|TRBV10-3|TRBJ2-1
TGTGCCATCAGTGTCCTCCGGGGTTCCAATGAGCAGTTCTTC
CAISVLRGSNEQFF
>few|.|14|TRBV4-3|TRBJ2-7
TGCGCCAGCAGCCAAAATGAATATAATTACGAGCAGTACTTC
CASSQNEYNYEQYF
>many|TRBD2|15|TRBV20-1|TRBJ2-7
TGCAGTGCTAGAGTAATGGCGGGAGCTAGGCACGAGCAGTACTTC
CSARVMAGARHEQYF
>many|.|13|TRBV11-2|TRBJ2-7
TGTGCCAGCAGCTTAGTAACAGCCTACGAGCAGTACTTC
CASSLVTAYEQYF
>many|.|15|TRBV7-2|TRBJ2-1
TGTGCCAGCAGCTTAAGTAGGGCCTCCTACAATGAGCAGTTCTTC
CASSLSRASYNEQFF
>many|.|12|TRBV24-1|TRBJ1-1
TGTGCCACCAGTGCCCTGGGTGGTGAAGCTTTCTTT
CATSALGGEAFF
>few|TRBD2|15|TRBV6-1|TRBJ2-3
TGTGCCAGCAGGTGGACTAGCGGGAGGGTAGATACGCAGTATTTT
CASRWTSGRVDTQYF
>many|.|15|TRBV27|TRBJ2-1
TGTGCCAGCAGTTTCGGACAGAGCTCCTACAATGAGCAGTTCTTC
CASSFGQSSYNEQFF
>few|.|14|TRBV28|TRBJ1-3
TGTGCCAGCAGTTTCTGGGGGACTGGAAACACCATATATTTT
CASSFWGTGNTIYF
>.|.|13|TRBV7-9|TRBJ1-3
TGTGCCAGCAGCTTTGAGCTTGGAAACACCATATATTTT
CASSFELGNTIYF
>many|TRBD2|16|TRBV7-9|TRBJ2-3
TGTGCCAGCAGCTTGAGGACTAGCGGGGTCACAGATACGCAGTATTTT
CASSLRTSGVTDTQYF
>few|.|15|TRBV7-9|TRBJ2-1
TGTGCCAGCAGCCCAGGACAGATACTTACCGGTGAGCAGTTCTTC
CASSPGQILTGEQFF
>few|.|14|TRBV18|TRBJ2-7
TGTGCCAGCTCATCCGAACAGGGAAGGGACGAGCAGTACTTC
CASSSEQGRDEQYF
>few|TRBD2|15|TRBV19|TRBJ2-7
TGTGCCAGTAGTTTTATGGCGGGAGTAAGGTACGAGCAGTACTTC
CASSFMAGVRYEQYF
>many|TRBD2|17|TRBV28|TRBJ2-5
TGTGCCAGCAGTTTACCCCCTAGCGGGACAACTGAAGGGACCCAGTACTTC
CASSLPPSGTTEGTQYF
>.|.|12|TRBV10-3|TRBJ1-5
TGTGCCATCAGTGATGGGGGACAGCCCCAGCATTTT
CAISDGGQPQHF
>few|.|15|TRBV11-2|TRBJ2-7
TGTGCCAGCAGCTTAGTTCTCACTATCTCCTACGAGCAGTACTTC
CASSLVLTISYEQYF
>many|.|17|TRBV5-1|TRBJ1-1
TGCGCCAGCAGCGCCACGTCCACAAATTACATGAACACTGAAGCTTTCTTT
CASSATSTNYMNTEAFF
>few|.|14|TRBV15|TRBJ2-1
TGTGCCACCAGCAGTAGGCAGGGAAAGTTTGAGCAGTTCTTC
CATSSRQGKFEQFF